One sample yielded the 24 T cell receptor beta chains listed below, sequenced in a study of cytomegalovirus exposure and HLA in healthy donors. With 60 Vbeta and 13 Jbeta primers, the PCR was carried out. TCRdb's copy holds only in-frame clones and misses some; the assay was immunoSEQ multiplex PCR. Among about 160,000 clones, about 83% were seen once, and the ten largest hold more than 10%. The sequenced sample was PBMCs. The receptors were gathered from a man aged 40-49 years in good health and CMV-seropositive.

This clone was found a few times. The chain combines TRBV6-6 with TRBJ1-1, with a possible D match to TRBD1 (6 bases). This CDR3 comprises 14 residues. Looked up from germline, CDR1 is MNHNY and CDR2 is SVGAGI (reference sequence). Trimming took off 5 bases at V and 1 base at J, with 11 bases between the two ends. The CDR3, as DNA: TGTGCCAGCAGTCAACAGGGCACGAACACTGAAGCTTTCTTT. Its protein product is CASSQQGTNTEAFF.

The chain uses TRBV7-3 and TRBJ1-2; D not resolved. The ends were cut back, 5 bases at V and 8 bases at J, with 18 bases in the middle. Germline V lookup: CDR1 SGHTA, CDR2 FQGTGA. The CDR3 is 14 residues long. The CDR3 reads CASSPGGQSGGYTF. The CDR3 DNA reads as TGTGCCAGCAGCCCCGGCGGCCAATCGGGGGGCTACACCTTC.

Only a few counts were recorded for this clone. The V and J genes are TRBV28 and TRBJ2-3; TRBD1 matches 8 bases. J lost 4 bases, V lost 5 bases, and 14 bases had no gene match. Germline V gives CDR1 MDHEN, CDR2 SYDVKM. CDR3 length: 17 amino acids. CDR3 residues: CASSRFLRQGPSDTQYF. The DNA for the CDR3 is TGTGCCAGCAGTCGTTTTCTTAGACAGGGGCCGTCAGATACGCAGTATTTT.

The chain has TRBV5-1 and TRBJ1-5; TRBD1 matches 9 bases. This CDR3 has 15 residues. The V segment lost 2 bases and the J segment 5 bases; nucleotides outside the gene matches: 5. Germline CDR1 is SGHRS and CDR2 is YFSETQ. CDR3 bases: TGCGCCAGCAGCTTACAGGGGGCGGAAGATCAGCCCCAGCATTTT. Translated: CASSLQGAEDQPQHF.

This clone was observed once. The chain employs TRBV28 and TRBJ1-4; D remains ambiguous. The V and J ends lost 5 bases and 6 bases respectively, with 7 bases between them. This CDR3 has 12 amino acids. Germline assignment: CDR1 MDHEN and CDR2 SYDVKM. DNA for the CDR3: TGTGCCAGCAGTCAACGAGATGAAAAACTGTTTTTT. This codes for CASSQRDEKLFF.

Points on this clone: The same CDR3 arises from other DNA sequences in this sample as well. This chain connects TRBV6-1 to TRBJ2-3, with D possibly being TRBD2 (6 bases). This CDR3 is built from 14 residues. V shed 5 bases and J shed 4 bases, with 13 bases lying between them. Germline lookup yields CDR1 MNHNS and CDR2 SASEGT. The CDR3: CASSSGPASDTQYF. The CDR3 nucleotides are TGTGCCAGCAGTAGCGGGCCAGCCTCAGATACGCAGTATTTT.

CDR3 residues: CASGGQRSNYGYTF. The CDR3 DNA reads as TGTGCCAGCGGGGGACAGCGTTCTAACTATGGCTACACCTTC. This chain uses TRBV5-6 with TRBJ1-2; 7 bases fit TRBD1. The CDR3 is 14 amino acids. The ends lost 7 bases at V and 0 bases at J; junction bases unmatched: 6. Germline CDR1 SGHDT, CDR2 YYEEEE.

This clone was seen a few times. This chain connects TRBV7-3 to TRBJ2-1; TRBD2 aligns across 8 bases. V lost 5 bases, J lost 6 bases, and 9 bases stayed unmatched. This CDR3 has 15 amino acids. CDR1 SGHTA and CDR2 FQGTGA come from the germline V gene. The CDR3, as DNA: TGTGCCAGCAGCCGGGGAGCGGGAGCCCCCAATGAGCAGTTCTTC. This sequence encodes CASSRGAGAPNEQFF.

This clone is a singleton in its sample. The chain employs TRBV10-3 and TRBJ1-4; D is ambiguous. Deletions cut 2 bases from V and 4 bases from J, with 8 bases between. Germline V gene data show CDR1 as ENHRY and CDR2 as SYGVKD. The CDR3 length is 14 residues. The DNA for the CDR3 is TGTGCCATCAGTGAGGGCGGCTTTAATGAAAAACTGTTTTTT. Its protein product is CAISEGGFNEKLFF.

The chain recombines TRBV9 with TRBJ1-2, with D perhaps TRBD1 (6 bases). The CDR3 covers 15 residues. Germline V gene lookup returns CDR1 SGDLS and CDR2 YYNGEE. V was trimmed by 4 bases and J by 4 bases, leaving 17 bases between them. The CDR3 bases are TGTGCCAGCAGCCCCCGGACAGAATCTTTCTATGGCTACACCTTC. Amino acid sequence: CASSPRTESFYGYTF.

This clone was counted between two and nine times. The chain combines TRBV7-9 with TRBJ1-1; D possibly corresponds to TRBD1 (6 bases). Germline CDR1 SEHNR, CDR2 FQNEAQ (reference sequence). This CDR3 comprises 12 residues. CDR3 nucleotide sequence: TGTTCCGCCAGGGGACTGAACACTGAAGCTTTCTTT. It is translated as CSARGLNTEAFF.

This sequence joins TRBV6-5 and TRBJ2-5; perhaps TRBD1 as D (6 bases). This CDR3 contains 14 residues. Trimming pared 6 bases from V and 3 bases from J, leaving 14 bases between. Per the germline V gene, CDR1 is MNHEY and CDR2 is SVGAGI. The DNA of the CDR3 is TGTGCCAGCAGGGCGGCTAGGGGGAAAGAGACCCAGTACTTC. Protein: CASRAARGKETQYF.

This chain joins TRBV7-3 and TRBJ1-1; no reliable D call. The V end was cut by 2 bases, the J end by 9 bases, with 13 bases between. CDR3 length equals 13 residues. The germline CDR1 and CDR2 sequences are SGHTA and FQGTGA. CDR3 residues: CASSLVAGGKAFF. Written as DNA, the CDR3 is TGTGCCAGCAGCTTAGTGGCAGGAGGGAAAGCTTTCTTT.

This sequence joins TRBV19 and TRBJ2-2; TRBD1 agrees at 9 bases. The V segment lost 6 bases and the J segment 2 bases; nucleotides outside the gene matches: 4. The CDR3 totals 15 residues. Per germline, CDR1 LNHDA and CDR2 SQIVND (reference sequence). The CDR3 coding sequence is TGTGCCAGTAGGCACACAGGGGGCAACACCGGGGAGCTGTTTTTT. Amino acids: CASRHTGGNTGELFF.

The chain's CDR3 is CASSRSTGGLWETQYF. The CDR3 DNA sequence: TGTGCCAGCAGCCGCAGCACGGGAGGGCTGTGGGAGACCCAGTACTTC. The genes are TRBV7-6 and TRBJ2-5; 8 bases are a match to TRBD2. Germline assignment: CDR1 SGHVS and CDR2 FNYEAQ. This CDR3 has 16 residues. The V gene end was trimmed by 5 bases and the J gene end by 5 bases; junction bases not matched to a gene: 13. Together with reference TRBV7-6 and TRBJ2-5, the CDR3 gives the full variable domain: GAGVSQSPRYKVTKRGQDVALRCDPISGHVSLYWYRQALGQGPEFLTYFNYEAQQDKSGLPNDRFSAERPEGSISTLTIQRTEQRDSAMYRCASSRSTGGLWETQYFGPGTRLLVL.

This clone showed up just a few times. The chain links TRBV5-4 to TRBJ1-1; D is possibly TRBD1 (6 bases). This CDR3 is 15 amino acids long. The germline gives CDR1 SGHNT, CDR2 YYREEE (reference sequence). The V and J ends lost 5 bases and 4 bases respectively, with 18 bases between them. The CDR3 loop is CASSQNRDLSTEAFF. The CDR3 bases are TGTGCCAGCAGTCAAAACAGGGATTTGAGCACTGAAGCTTTCTTT.

The rearrangement joins TRBV27 to TRBJ1-2; 7 bases match TRBD1. Germline V lookup: CDR1 MNHEY, CDR2 SMNVEV (reference sequence). The CDR3 runs to 12 residues. V dropped 4 bases and J dropped 6; count of bases not matched to a gene: 2. The CDR3 DNA reads TGTGCCAGCAGTTCCAGGGGGAATGGCTACACCTTC. It codes for CASSSRGNGYTF.

This CDR3 reads CASSQEPIGDEQYF. The CDR3 DNA sequence: TGTGCCAGCAGCCAAGAGCCTATAGGGGACGAGCAGTACTTC. This chain joins TRBV4-2 and TRBJ2-7; the D gene is possibly TRBD1 (5 bases). Trimming removed 0 bases from V and 5 bases from J, with 11 bases in between. Germline lookup yields CDR1 LGHNA and CDR2 YNFKEQ. The CDR3 consists of 14 residues.

The J gene is TRBJ2-6, the V gene TRBV25-1; no clear D. CDR3 length: 15 amino acids. Germline V gene data show CDR1 as MGHDK and CDR2 as SYGVNS. Trimming stripped 5 bases from V and 0 bases from J, with 8 bases between. The CDR3 is CASSILSSGANVLTF. In DNA, the CDR3 is TGTGCCAGCAGTATTTTATCCTCTGGGGCCAACGTCCTGACTTTC.

The gene calls are TRBV7-2 and TRBJ2-7, with a tentative D call TRBD1 (6 bases). Germline values: CDR1 SGHTA, CDR2 FQGNSA. Deletions cut 5 bases from V and 5 bases from J, with 16 bases between. The CDR3 is 14 amino acids. DNA for the CDR3: TGTGCCAGCAGCGAAAGCCGGGACATCCACGAGCAGTACTTC. It specifies CASSESRDIHEQYF.

This clone was observed a handful of times. The rearrangement links TRBV6-1 to TRBJ2-1; 7 bases are shared with TRBD2. The CDR3 loop spans 15 amino acids. V lost 8 bases and J lost 0; bases outside the gene matches: 7. Germline loops: CDR1 MNHNS, CDR2 SASEGT. CDR3 amino acids: CASLLAVSSYNEQFF. CDR3 in DNA: TGTGCCAGCCTCCTAGCGGTTAGCTCCTACAATGAGCAGTTCTTC.

By share, this clone counts as medium-sized (0.01 to 0.1%). The V call is TRBV6-5, the J call TRBJ1-4; D unclear. The CDR3 spans 11 residues. Trimming pared 6 bases from V and 7 bases from J, leaving 6 bases between. Germline CDR1 and CDR2: MNHEY and SVGAGI. The CDR3 nucleotides read TGTGCCAGCAGCTATCCTGAAAAACTGTTTTTT. This codes for CASSYPEKLFF.

Comments on this clone: The same CDR3 can be traced to other DNA sequences in this sample. The CDR3 nucleotides are TGTGCCACCAGCAGAGATCGGGGCAATGAGCAGTTCTTC. As protein: CATSRDRGNEQFF. The chain carries TRBV15 and TRBJ2-1, with D tentatively TRBD2 (5 bases). Per germline, CDR1 LNHNV and CDR2 YYDKDF (reference sequence). This CDR3 contains 13 residues. V lost 0 bases and J lost 6, with 6 bases in between.

This sequence joins TRBV7-8 and TRBJ2-4; TRBD2 matches at 11 bases. J was trimmed by 0 bases and V by 1 base; bases with no gene match: 8. The CDR3 runs 19 residues. The germline CDR1 and CDR2 sequences are SGHVS and FQNEAQ. The CDR3 sequence: CASSLGIAGGLSAKNIQYF. CDR3 nucleotides: TGTGCCAGCAGCTTAGGGATAGCGGGAGGGCTTTCAGCCAAAAACATTCAGTACTTC.